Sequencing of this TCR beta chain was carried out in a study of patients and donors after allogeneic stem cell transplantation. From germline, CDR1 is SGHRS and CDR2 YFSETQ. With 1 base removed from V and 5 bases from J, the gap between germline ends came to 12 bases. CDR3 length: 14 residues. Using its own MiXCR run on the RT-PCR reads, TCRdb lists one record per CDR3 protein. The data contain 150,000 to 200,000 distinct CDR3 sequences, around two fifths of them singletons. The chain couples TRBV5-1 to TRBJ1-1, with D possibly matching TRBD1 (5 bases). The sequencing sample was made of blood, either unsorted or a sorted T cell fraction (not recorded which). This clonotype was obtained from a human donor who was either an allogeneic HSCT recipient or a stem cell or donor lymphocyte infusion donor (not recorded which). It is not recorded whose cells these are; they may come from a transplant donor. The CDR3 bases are TGCGCCAGCAGCTTGATTGGGGGAAATACTGAAGCTTTCTTT. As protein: CASSLIGGNTEAFF. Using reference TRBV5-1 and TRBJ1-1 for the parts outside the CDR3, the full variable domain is KAGVTQTPRYLIKTRGQQVTLSCSPISGHRSVSWYQQTPGQGLQFLFEYFSETQRNKGNFPGRFSGRQFSNSRSEMNVSTLELGDSALYLCASSLIGGNTEAFFGQGTRLTVV.